The rows below give T cell receptor beta chains drawn from one sample of a study of shared clonotypes between healthy human individuals. Data came from immunoSEQ multiplex PCR; TCRdb stores just in-frame clones and leaves some out. The sample includes approximately 2,300,000 clones, around 92% of them seen just once. Sequenced: naive CD4+ T cells from PBMCs. These receptor sequences come from a man aged 18 to 30 in good health. Some clones in this sample may be carry-over from other donors' samples. The CDR3 runs from the conserved cysteine through the conserved F or W. D genes are given only for firm matches. The size of a clone is reported for some rows only, either as once, few or many, or as a class for expanded clones.

D: .
size: few
J: TRBJ2-7
V: TRBV6-5
CDR3: CASSLDNTPYEQYF
DNA: TGTGCCAGCAGCCTGGACAATACTCCCTACGAGCAGTACTTC

D: .
size: .
J: TRBJ1-4
V: TRBV2
CDR3: CASSRGDYEKLFF
DNA: TGTGCCAGCAGCAGGGGTGACTATGAAAAACTGTTTTTT

D: TRBD2
size: .
J: TRBJ2-2
V: TRBV18
CDR3: CASSPSLAGVWTGELFF
DNA: TGTGCCAGCTCACCGTCTCTAGCGGGAGTTTGGACCGGGGAGCTGTTTTTT

D: TRBD2
size: once
J: TRBJ2-3
V: TRBV19
CDR3: CASSIVPAGVVDTQYF
DNA: TGTGCCAGTAGTATAGTTCCAGCGGGAGTGGTAGATACGCAGTATTTT

D: .
size: .
J: TRBJ2-4
V: TRBV7-2
CDR3: CASSSAKAKNIQYF
DNA: TGTGCCAGCAGCTCCGCGAAAGCCAAAAACATTCAGTACTTC

D: .
size: .
J: TRBJ2-3
V: TRBV7-8
CDR3: CASSFTNADTQYF
DNA: TGTGCCAGCAGCTTCACGAATGCAGATACGCAGTATTTT

D: .
size: .
J: TRBJ1-4
V: TRBV7-6
CDR3: CASSHRGTTEKLFF
DNA: TGTGCCAGCAGCCACCGGGGGACTACCGAAAAACTGTTTTTT

D: .
size: .
J: TRBJ2-2
V: TRBV25-1
CDR3: CASSGSPPGDTGELFF
DNA: TGTGCCAGCAGTGGATCCCCTCCGGGGGACACCGGGGAGCTGTTTTTT

D: .
size: .
J: TRBJ2-3
V: TRBV6-6
CDR3: CASSPNLEGDTQYF
DNA: TGTGCCAGCAGTCCAAATCTCGAGGGGGATACGCAGTATTTT

D: .
size: .
J: TRBJ1-3
V: TRBV6-6
CDR3: CASSRAGTSSGNTIYF
DNA: TGTGCCAGCAGTAGAGCCGGGACAAGCTCTGGAAACACCATATATTTT

D: TRBD1
size: .
J: TRBJ2-2
V: TRBV4-3
CDR3: CASSPKNVGQGAGELFF
DNA: TGCGCCAGCAGCCCCAAGAACGTGGGACAGGGCGCCGGGGAGCTGTTTTTT

D: .
size: .
J: TRBJ1-1
V: TRBV25-1
CDR3: CASSEKVAGNTEAFF
DNA: TGTGCCAGCAGTGAGAAGGTGGCGGGGAACACTGAAGCTTTCTTT

D: TRBD2
size: .
J: TRBJ2-3
V: TRBV28
CDR3: CASSQGLARGSDTQYF
DNA: TGTGCCAGCAGTCAAGGACTAGCCCGAGGGTCAGATACGCAGTATTTT

D: .
size: .
J: TRBJ1-4
V: TRBV28
CDR3: CASSPTRNPLF
DNA: TGTGCCAGCAGCCCCACAAGAAACCCACTTTTT

D: .
size: .
J: TRBJ2-1
V: TRBV6-5
CDR3: CASRRAGQEYNEQFF
DNA: TGTGCCAGCAGACGTGCGGGGCAGGAGTACAATGAGCAGTTCTTC

D: .
size: .
J: TRBJ1-5
V: TRBV30
CDR3: CAWSRDSNQPQHF
DNA: TGTGCCTGGAGTCGGGACTCTAATCAGCCCCAGCATTTT

D: .
size: .
J: TRBJ1-1
V: TRBV7-2
CDR3: CASSTRANTEAFF
DNA: TGTGCCAGCAGTACCCGGGCGAACACTGAAGCTTTCTTT

D: TRBD1
size: .
J: TRBJ1-5
V: TRBV18
CDR3: CASSLTGGRNQPQHF
DNA: TGTGCCAGCTCATTGACAGGGGGCCGCAATCAGCCCCAGCATTTT

D: .
size: .
J: TRBJ2-3
V: TRBV29-1
CDR3: CSAADTQYF
DNA: TGCAGCGCAGCAGATACGCAGTATTTT

D: TRBD1
size: .
J: TRBJ2-7
V: TRBV6-1
CDR3: CASSDPGTGGREQYF
DNA: TGTGCCAGCAGTGATCCCGGGACAGGGGGTAGGGAGCAGTACTTC

D: .
size: .
J: TRBJ1-4
V: TRBV2
CDR3: CASSEIGGKLFF
DNA: TGTGCCAGCAGTGAAATCGGGGGAAAACTGTTTTTT

D: TRBD1
size: .
J: TRBJ1-2
V: TRBV28
CDR3: CASSLSGGVNRYTF
DNA: TGTGCCAGCAGTTTATCAGGGGGCGTCAATCGCTACACCTTC

D: TRBD1
size: once
J: TRBJ1-1
V: TRBV28
CDR3: CASSSPDRGNSEAFF
DNA: TGTGCCAGCAGTTCCCCCGACAGGGGTAACTCTGAAGCTTTCTTT

D: TRBD2
size: .
J: TRBJ2-3
V: TRBV6-6
CDR3: CASSPSGRGADTQYF
DNA: TGTGCCAGCAGCCCCAGCGGGAGGGGGGCAGATACGCAGTATTTT

D: .
size: .
J: TRBJ1-3
V: TRBV28
CDR3: CASSPPTGYGNTIYF
DNA: TGTGCCAGCAGTCCTCCAACAGGGTATGGAAACACCATATATTTT

D: .
size: .
J: TRBJ2-7
V: TRBV23-1
CDR3: CASSQGGLSYEQYF
DNA: TGCGCCAGCAGTCAAGGAGGACTCTCCTACGAGCAGTACTTC

D: TRBD1
size: .
J: TRBJ1-5
V: TRBV19
CDR3: CASSRGQESNQPQHF
DNA: TGTGCCAGTAGTAGAGGACAGGAGAGCAATCAGCCCCAGCATTTT

D: .
size: once
J: TRBJ2-7
V: TRBV13
CDR3: CASSLKSYEQYF
DNA: TGTGCCAGCAGCTTAAAGTCCTACGAGCAGTACTTC

D: .
size: .
J: TRBJ1-1
V: TRBV30
CDR3: CAWSVQIGTEAFF
DNA: TGTGCCTGGAGTGTACAGATAGGGACGGAAGCTTTCTTT

D: .
size: .
J: TRBJ1-5
V: TRBV6-6
CDR3: CASSLFGTRNQPQHF
DNA: TGTGCCAGCAGCTTATTCGGGACTCGTAATCAGCCCCAGCATTTT

D: .
size: .
J: TRBJ2-1
V: TRBV5-4
CDR3: CASRTGPRNEQFF
DNA: TGTGCCAGCAGGACGGGCCCGCGCAATGAGCAGTTCTTC

D: TRBD2
size: few
J: TRBJ2-1
V: TRBV7-9
CDR3: CASSSRLAGDNEQFF
DNA: TGTGCCAGCAGCTCGAGACTAGCGGGGGACAATGAGCAGTTCTTC

D: .
size: .
J: TRBJ1-1
V: TRBV10-3
CDR3: CAISGGVNTEAFF
DNA: TGTGCCATCAGTGGAGGGGTGAACACTGAAGCTTTCTTT

D: .
size: once
J: TRBJ1-1
V: TRBV5-1
CDR3: CASSSTGEGWTEAFF
DNA: TGCGCCAGCAGCTCCACCGGTGAGGGGTGGACTGAAGCTTTCTTT

D: .
size: .
J: TRBJ2-5
V: TRBV5-8
CDR3: CASSLGMGLLYQETQYF
DNA: TGTGCCAGCAGCTTGGGGATGGGACTGCTGTACCAAGAGACCCAGTACTTC

D: .
size: .
J: TRBJ2-5
V: TRBV5-6
CDR3: CASKHAGETQYF
DNA: TGTGCCAGCAAGCACGCCGGGGAGACCCAGTACTTC

D: .
size: .
J: TRBJ2-3
V: TRBV7-9
CDR3: CASSLGGGQSTDTQYF
DNA: TGTGCCAGCAGCTTAGGAGGCGGTCAAAGCACAGATACGCAGTATTTT

D: TRBD1
size: .
J: TRBJ1-1
V: TRBV5-6
CDR3: CASSLYRGRTEAFF
DNA: TGTGCCAGCAGCTTGTACAGGGGGCGAACTGAAGCTTTCTTT

D: TRBD1
size: .
J: TRBJ1-2
V: TRBV7-3
CDR3: CASSIPGQPVTF
DNA: TGTGCCAGCAGCATCCCGGGACAGCCGGTCACCTTC

D: .
size: .
J: TRBJ2-7
V: TRBV5-4
CDR3: CASSPGNIYDEQYF
DNA: TGTGCCAGCAGCCCGGGTAACATCTACGACGAGCAGTACTTC

D: .
size: .
J: TRBJ2-3
V: TRBV2
CDR3: CASDGGRGADTQYF
DNA: TGTGCCAGCGATGGGGGCCGAGGGGCAGATACGCAGTATTTT

D: TRBD2
size: .
J: TRBJ2-3
V: TRBV10-2
CDR3: CASSSGTSGRAGTDTQYF
DNA: TGCGCCAGCAGTTCGGGGACTAGCGGGAGGGCTGGCACAGATACGCAGTATTTT

D: TRBD2
size: once
J: TRBJ2-5
V: TRBV7-7
CDR3: CASSLALSGGLGTQYF
DNA: TGTGCCAGCAGCTTAGCGCTCAGCGGGGGGCTCGGGACCCAGTACTTC

D: .
size: .
J: TRBJ2-7
V: TRBV7-6
CDR3: CASSSFTYEQYF
DNA: TGTGCCAGCAGCTCCTTTACCTACGAGCAGTACTTC

D: .
size: few
J: TRBJ2-7
V: TRBV2
CDR3: CASSVVELGEQYF
DNA: TGTGCCAGCAGTGTTGTGGAGCTTGGAGAGCAGTACTTC

D: .
size: .
J: TRBJ1-4
V: TRBV9
CDR3: CASSVEGRTNEKLFF
DNA: TGTGCCAGCAGCGTAGAGGGACGGACAAATGAAAAACTGTTTTTT

D: TRBD2
size: .
J: TRBJ2-3
V: TRBV30
CDR3: CAWSPLGTSINTQYF
DNA: TGTGCCTGGAGTCCTCTCGGGACTAGCATAAATACGCAGTATTTT

D: .
size: .
J: TRBJ2-2
V: TRBV2
CDR3: CASQPDRRTGELFF
DNA: TGTGCCAGCCAGCCGGACCGGAGAACCGGGGAGCTGTTTTTT

D: TRBD1
size: few
J: TRBJ1-1
V: TRBV4-1
CDR3: CASSYPGQGRAEAFF
DNA: TGCGCCAGCAGCTACCCCGGACAGGGTAGAGCTGAAGCTTTCTTT

D: .
size: .
J: TRBJ2-3
V: TRBV27
CDR3: CASSLRGTDTQYF
DNA: TGTGCCAGCAGTTTAAGGGGGACAGATACGCAGTATTTT

D: TRBD2
size: .
J: TRBJ2-5
V: TRBV27
CDR3: CASSLRGSLAGGRQETQYF
DNA: TGTGCCAGCAGTTTAAGGGGTTCGCTAGCGGGAGGTCGTCAAGAGACCCAGTACTTC

D: TRBD1
size: once
J: TRBJ2-3
V: TRBV29-1
CDR3: CSVVSAGTGAMADTQYF
DNA: TGCAGCGTTGTATCCGCCGGGACAGGGGCCATGGCAGATACGCAGTATTTT

D: .
size: .
J: TRBJ2-7
V: TRBV5-6
CDR3: CASSHLRGSEQYF
DNA: TGTGCCAGCAGCCACCTGAGGGGGTCCGAGCAGTACTTC

D: TRBD1
size: .
J: TRBJ2-7
V: TRBV5-8
CDR3: CASSLGDSPYEQYF
DNA: TGTGCCAGCAGCTTGGGGGACAGCCCCTACGAGCAGTACTTC

D: .
size: .
J: TRBJ1-1
V: TRBV6-5
CDR3: CASSRPKALGTEAFF
DNA: TGTGCCAGCAGCCGCCCCAAGGCCTTGGGCACTGAAGCTTTCTTT

D: TRBD1
size: .
J: TRBJ1-2
V: TRBV6-5
CDR3: CASSYSGRQGHYGYTF
DNA: TGTGCCAGCAGTTACTCGGGTAGACAGGGGCACTATGGCTACACCTTC

D: .
size: .
J: TRBJ2-3
V: TRBV7-3
CDR3: CASSLTGTTTDTQYF
DNA: TGTGCCAGCAGCTTAACCGGGACCACCACAGATACGCAGTATTTT

D: TRBD1
size: .
J: TRBJ1-3
V: TRBV10-2
CDR3: CASREQGAGNTIYF
DNA: TGCGCCAGCAGGGAACAGGGGGCTGGAAACACCATATATTTT

D: .
size: .
J: TRBJ1-2
V: TRBV7-9
CDR3: CASSLFLGQQNHGYTF
DNA: TGTGCCAGCAGCTTATTCTTGGGACAACAAAATCATGGCTACACCTTC